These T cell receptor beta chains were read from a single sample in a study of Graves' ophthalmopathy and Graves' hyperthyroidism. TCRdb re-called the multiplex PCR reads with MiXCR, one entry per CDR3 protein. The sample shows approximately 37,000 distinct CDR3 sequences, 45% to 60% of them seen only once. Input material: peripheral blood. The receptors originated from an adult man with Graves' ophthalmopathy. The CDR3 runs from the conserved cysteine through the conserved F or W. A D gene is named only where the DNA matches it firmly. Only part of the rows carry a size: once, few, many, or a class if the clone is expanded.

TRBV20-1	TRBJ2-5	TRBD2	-	CSAPRLAGGFAETQYF	TGCAGTGCCCCACGACTAGCGGGGGGGTTCGCAGAGACCCAGTACTTC
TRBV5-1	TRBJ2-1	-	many	CASSFTSPLTGNEQFF	TGCGCCAGCAGCTTCACCTCACCTCTAACGGGCAATGAGCAGTTCTTC
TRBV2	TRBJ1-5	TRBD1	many	CASSDGTGGPNQPQHF	TGTGCCAGCAGTGACGGGACAGGGGGCCCCAATCAGCCCCAGCATTTT
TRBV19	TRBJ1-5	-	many	CASTRSNQPQHF	TGTGCCAGTACCCGGAGCAATCAGCCCCAGCATTTT
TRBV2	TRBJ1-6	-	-	CASKRRGTDYNSPLHF	TGTGCCAGCAAAAGACGGGGGACCGACTATAATTCACCCCTCCACTTT
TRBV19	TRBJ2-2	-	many	CASSIDSWAGITGELFF	TGTGCCAGTAGTATTGACTCGTGGGCAGGGATCACCGGGGAGCTGTTTTTT
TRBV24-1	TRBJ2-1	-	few	CATGTSAYNEQFF	TGTGCCACCGGGACATCAGCCTATAATGAGCAGTTCTTC
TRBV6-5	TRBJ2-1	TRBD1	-	CASSPGGDTQFF	TGTGCCAGCAGTCCAGGGGGAGATACGCAGTTCTTC
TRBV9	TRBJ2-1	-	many	CASSLLDGAEQFF	TGTGCCAGCAGCCTGCTAGACGGGGCTGAGCAGTTCTTC
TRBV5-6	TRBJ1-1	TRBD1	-	CASSYGQGFDAFF	TGTGCCAGCAGCTACGGACAGGGGTTTGACGCTTTCTTT
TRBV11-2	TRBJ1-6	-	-	CASSLGGVSNSPLHF	TGTGCCAGCAGCTTAGGGGGTGTCTCGAATTCACCCCTCCACTTT
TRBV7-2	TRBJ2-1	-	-	CASSLEQFYEQFF	TGTGCCAGCAGCTTAGAGCAATTCTATGAGCAGTTCTTC
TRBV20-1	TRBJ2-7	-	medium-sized	CSARGVADTYEQYF	TGCAGTGCTAGAGGGGTAGCGGACACCTACGAGCAGTACTTC
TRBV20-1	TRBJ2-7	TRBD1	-	CSAGGQGNEQYF	TGCAGTGCTGGCGGACAGGGTAACGAGCAGTACTTC
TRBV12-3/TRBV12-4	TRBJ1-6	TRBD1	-	CASRSGQGNNSPLHF	TGTGCCAGCAGATCGGGACAGGGGAATAATTCACCCCTCCACTTT
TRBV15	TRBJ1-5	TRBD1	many	CATSGGSAGTESFNQPQHF	TGTGCCACCAGCGGAGGCTCCGCCGGGACAGAAAGCTTCAATCAGCCCCAGCATTTT
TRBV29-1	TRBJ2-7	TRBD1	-	CSAGQGVGEQYF	TGCAGCGCGGGACAGGGGGTTGGTGAGCAGTACTTC
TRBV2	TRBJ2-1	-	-	CASSPGSDEQFF	TGTGCCAGCAGTCCGGGCAGCGATGAGCAGTTCTTC
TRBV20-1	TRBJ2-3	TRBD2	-	CSASPLAGGPATQYF	TGCAGTGCTAGTCCCCTAGCGGGGGGGCCGGCTACGCAGTATTTT
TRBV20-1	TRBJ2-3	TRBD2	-	CSAPIWAGVGPDTQYF	TGCAGTGCTCCGATATGGGCGGGAGTGGGTCCAGATACGCAGTATTTT
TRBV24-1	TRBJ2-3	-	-	CASSPRADTQYF	TGTGCCAGCTCACCACGGGCAGATACGCAGTATTTT
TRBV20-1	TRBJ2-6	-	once	CSARDWTSGANVLTF	TGCAGTGCTAGAGATTGGACCTCTGGGGCCAACGTCCTGACTTTC
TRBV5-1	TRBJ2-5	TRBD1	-	CASSSTPWTGEAQYF	TGCGCCAGCAGCTCCACCCCCTGGACAGGGGAGGCCCAGTACTTC
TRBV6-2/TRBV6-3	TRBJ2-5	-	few	CASRRGPSQETQYF	TGTGCCAGCCGCCGAGGGCCTTCTCAAGAGACCCAGTACTTC
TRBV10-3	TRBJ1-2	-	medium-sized	CAIFSPDTYGYTF	TGTGCCATTTTCAGCCCAGACACCTATGGCTACACCTTC
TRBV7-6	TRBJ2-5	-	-	CASSLASWVNTGEQETQYF	TGTGCCAGCAGCTTAGCTAGCTGGGTGAACACCGGGGAGCAAGAGACCCAGTACTTC
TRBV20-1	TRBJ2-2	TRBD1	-	CSARLAGGTEELYF	TGCAGTGCTAGACTGGCAGGGGGCACCGAGGAGCTGTATTTT
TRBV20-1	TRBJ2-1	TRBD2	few	CSARGLAEYNEQFF	TGCAGTGCTAGAGGACTAGCGGAATACAATGAGCAGTTCTTC
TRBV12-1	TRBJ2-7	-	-	CASSHRDRATYEQYF	TGTGCCAGCAGCCACAGAGACAGGGCTACCTACGAGCAGTACTTC
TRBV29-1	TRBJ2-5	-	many	CSVRGLGGQETQYF	TGCAGCGTTAGGGGACTCGGGGGTCAAGAGACCCAGTACTTC
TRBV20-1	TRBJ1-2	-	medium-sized	CSAREQVSYGYTF	TGCAGTGCTAGAGAGCAGGTCTCGTATGGCTACACCTTC
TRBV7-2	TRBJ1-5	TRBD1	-	CASSALDRVGQPQHF	TGTGCCAGCAGCGCATTGGACAGGGTAGGGCAGCCCCAGCATTTT
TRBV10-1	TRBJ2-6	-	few	CASSDGAGANVLTF	TGCGCCAGCAGTGACGGGGCTGGGGCCAACGTCCTGACTTTC
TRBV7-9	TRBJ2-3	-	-	CASSLADGPSTDTQYF	TGTGCCAGCAGCTTAGCGGACGGACCTAGCACAGATACGCAGTATTTT
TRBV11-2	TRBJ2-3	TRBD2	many	CASKHWEGDTQYF	TGTGCCAGCAAACACTGGGAGGGGGATACGCAGTATTTT
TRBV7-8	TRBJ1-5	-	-	CASSPDRNYGQPQHF	TGTGCCAGCAGCCCCGACAGGAACTATGGCCAGCCCCAGCATTTT
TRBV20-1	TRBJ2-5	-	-	CSGGQETQYF	TGCAGCGGGGGTCAAGAGACCCAGTACTTC
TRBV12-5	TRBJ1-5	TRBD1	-	CASGLALKDRDRPYEHF	TGTGCTAGTGGTTTGGCCTTGAAGGACCGGGACAGGCCCTACGAGCATTTT
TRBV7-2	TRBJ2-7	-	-	CASSLDVEYEQYF	TGTGCCAGCAGCTTAGATGTCGAGTACGAGCAGTACTTC
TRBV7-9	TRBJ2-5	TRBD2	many	CASSDTLAGGQETQYF	TGTGCCAGCAGCGACACACTAGCGGGAGGACAAGAGACCCAGTACTTC
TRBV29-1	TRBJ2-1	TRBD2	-	CSVTGLAGGDEQFF	TGCAGCGTGACGGGACTAGCGGGAGGGGATGAGCAGTTCTTC
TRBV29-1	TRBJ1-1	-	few	CSGALRQSTEAFF	TGCAGCGGTGCTCTGAGGCAGTCTACTGAAGCTTTCTTT
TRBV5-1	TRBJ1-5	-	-	CASSLLQGSNQPQHF	TGTGCCAGCAGCTTGCTTCAAGGGAGCAATCAGCCCCAGCATTTT
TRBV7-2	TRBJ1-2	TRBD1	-	CASSLTGEKGYTF	TGTGCCAGCAGCTTGACAGGGGAGAAGGGCTACACCTTC
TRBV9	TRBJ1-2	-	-	CASSTRAGHGYTF	TGTGCCAGCAGCACGCGGGCCGGACATGGCTACACCTTC
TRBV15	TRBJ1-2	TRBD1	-	CATSRGGQGSKQYTF	TGTGCCACCAGCAGAGGAGGACAGGGCAGTAAGCAGTACACCTTC
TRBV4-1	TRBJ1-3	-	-	CASSQDNSGNTIYF	TGCGCCAGCAGCCAAGATAACAGCGGAAACACCATATATTTT
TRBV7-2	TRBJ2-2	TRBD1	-	CASSLRGTDTEELFF	TGTGCCAGCAGCTTAAGGGGGACAGACACCGAGGAGCTGTTTTTT
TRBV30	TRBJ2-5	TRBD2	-	CAWNHLRTSGGLGETQYF	TGTGCCTGGAATCATTTGCGTACTAGCGGGGGCCTTGGGGAGACCCAGTACTTC
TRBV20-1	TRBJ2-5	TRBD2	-	CSARLGGGGQETQYF	TGCAGTGCTAGGTTGGGTGGCGGGGGCCAAGAGACCCAGTACTTC
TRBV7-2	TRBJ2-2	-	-	CASSLDSGGELFF	TGTGCCAGCAGCTTAGACTCAGGGGGGGAGCTGTTTTTT
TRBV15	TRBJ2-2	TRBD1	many	CATRPGQGAGELFF	TGTGCCACGAGACCAGGACAGGGGGCCGGGGAGCTGTTTTTT
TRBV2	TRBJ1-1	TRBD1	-	CASSGRDREAFF	TGTGCCAGCAGTGGCCGGGACAGGGAAGCTTTCTTT
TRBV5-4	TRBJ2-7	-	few	CASSQTQGKYEQYF	TGTGCCAGCAGCCAGACACAGGGAAAGTACGAGCAGTACTTC
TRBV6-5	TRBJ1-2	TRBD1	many	CASSYKPGQGRYGYTF	TGTGCCAGCAGTTACAAACCGGGACAGGGTCGATATGGCTACACCTTC
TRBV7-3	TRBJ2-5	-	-	CASSRISGETQYF	TGTGCAAGCAGCCGGATTAGCGGAGAGACCCAGTACTTC
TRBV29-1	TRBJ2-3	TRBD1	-	CSVSSGTGRDTQYF	TGCAGCGTCTCATCCGGGACAGGGAGGGATACGCAGTATTTT
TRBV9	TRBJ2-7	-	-	CTSSVGDRNYEQYF	TGTACCAGCAGCGTAGGGGACCGCAACTACGAGCAGTACTTC